The 5 T cell receptor beta chains reported below all come from one sample, sequenced in a study of radiation and T cells in renal cell carcinoma (dated by TCRdb to 2018 to 2020). Library preparation employed the immunoSEQ multiplex PCR assay. The table comes from immuneACCESS by way of TCRdb, which keeps in-frame sequences with V and J called. Part of the clones is missing from these tables; in studies checked, under half for an unresolved V gene and the rest for unknown reasons. The table for this sample lists about 88,000 clones; 75% to 90% of them were counted only once. The ten largest account for roughly 8% of the sample. The label giving this sample's time point can be read as: baseline pretreatment blood. The meaning of the sample's treatment or condition label: 15 Gy SBRT to primary tumor, nephrectomy 4 weeks later. The sample was blood, taken from a patient whose treatment included radiotherapy and nephrectomy. All receptors come from a man in his forties or fifties with renal cell carcinoma.

The chain is built from TRBV9 and TRBJ2-5; 12 nucleotides align to TRBD2. V dropped 4 bases and J dropped 5; count of bases not matched to a gene: 3. Germline V lookup: CDR1 SGDLS, CDR2 YYNGEE. CDR3 length: 14 amino acids. DNA for the CDR3: TGTGCCAGCAGCCCACTAGCGGGAGGCGAGACCCAGTACTTC. It yields the protein CASSPLAGGETQYF.

This clone was found a few times. The J gene is TRBJ2-5, the V gene TRBV2; 8 bases agree with TRBD2. The length of the CDR3 is 14 residues. Germline loops: CDR1 SNHLY, CDR2 FYNNEI. Germline trimming cut 8 bases from V and 7 bases from J; bases unmatched to any gene: 12. DNA of the CDR3: TGTGCCAGCCGGAGCCAGGCGGGAGGAGGGACCCAGTACTTC. Its protein is CASRSQAGGGTQYF.

This clone was seen a few times. V and J are TRBV11-2 and TRBJ2-3, with 9 bases matching TRBD2. V lost 5 bases, J lost 1 base, and 7 bases stayed unmatched. CDR3 size: 16 residues. Germline V gene data show CDR1 as SGHAT and CDR2 as FQNNGV. The CDR3 region is CASSSRLAVGTDTQYF. CDR3 sequence (DNA): TGTGCCAGCAGCAGCCGACTAGCGGTGGGCACAGATACGCAGTATTTT.

The rearrangement links TRBV6-5 to TRBJ1-1; D ambiguous. CDR1 and CDR2 from the germline V gene are MNHEY and SVGAGI. V lost 8 bases, J lost 0 bases, and 13 bases lay in between. This CDR3 has 14 residues. In DNA, the CDR3 is TGTGCCAGCCTTAAGACGGCCATGAACACTGAAGCTTTCTTT. It specifies CASLKTAMNTEAFF.

Worth noting for this clone: The sample carries other DNA sequences with the same CDR3. The chain couples TRBV28 to TRBJ1-2; no clear D gene. This CDR3 contains 12 residues. Germline assignment: CDR1 MDHEN and CDR2 SYDVKM. Trimming stripped 2 bases from V and 4 bases from J, with 5 bases between. The DNA of the CDR3 is TGTGCCAGCAGTTTACGTCTCTATGGCTACACCTTC. This gives the protein CASSLRLYGYTF.